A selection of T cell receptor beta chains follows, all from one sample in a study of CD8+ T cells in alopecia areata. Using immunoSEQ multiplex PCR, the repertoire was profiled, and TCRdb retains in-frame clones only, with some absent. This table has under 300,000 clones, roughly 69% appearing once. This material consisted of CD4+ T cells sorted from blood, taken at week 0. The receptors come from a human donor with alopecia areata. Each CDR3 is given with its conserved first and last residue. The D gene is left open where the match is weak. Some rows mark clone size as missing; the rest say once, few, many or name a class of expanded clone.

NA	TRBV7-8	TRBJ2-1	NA	TGTGCCAGCAGCCAACTAGCCGGTGCCTACAATGAGCAGTTCTTC	CASSQLAGAYNEQFF
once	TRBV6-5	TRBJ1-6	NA	TGTGCCAGCAGTTACTTGGATGCAGGGAGAGGGTCACCCCTCCACTTT	CASSYLDAGRGSPLHF
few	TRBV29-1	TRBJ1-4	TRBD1	TGCAGCGTGAATACCGGGACAGGGGGTGAAAAACTGTTTTTT	CSVNTGTGGEKLFF
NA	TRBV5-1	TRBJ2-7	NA	TGCGCCAGCAGCTTGGAGCAAGGAGCCTCCGAGCAGTACTTC	CASSLEQGASEQYF
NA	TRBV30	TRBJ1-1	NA	TGTGCCTGGAGGCCGAGCGCTGAAGCTTTCTTT	CAWRPSAEAFF
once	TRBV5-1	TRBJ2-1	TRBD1	TGCGCCAGCGGAGGACAGGGAATCAATGAGCAGTTCTTC	CASGGQGINEQFF
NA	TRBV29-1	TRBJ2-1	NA	TGCAGCGTTGAGGCAACCATAAATGGGTGGAATGAGCAGTTCTTC	CSVEATINGWNEQFF
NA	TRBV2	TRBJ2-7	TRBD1	TGTGCCACCTCCGGAACCGGGACAGGGGACGAGCAGTACTTC	CATSGTGTGDEQYF
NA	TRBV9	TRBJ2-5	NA	TGTGCCAGCAGCGTAGAATTCGAAGCGGCCCAGTACTTC	CASSVEFEAAQYF
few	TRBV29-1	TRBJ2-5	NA	TGCAGCGTTGGGAGAGGCAGTCGAGAGACCCAGTACTTC	CSVGRGSRETQYF
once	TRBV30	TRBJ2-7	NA	TGTGCCTGGAGTACAGGGCACTCCTACGAGCAGTACTTC	CAWSTGHSYEQYF
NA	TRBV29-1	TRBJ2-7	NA	TGCAGCGTTGATCGCGGCAGGGGGGCCTCCTACGAGCAGTACTTC	CSVDRGRGASYEQYF
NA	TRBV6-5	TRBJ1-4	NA	TGTGCCAGCATGAGGGATGAAAAACTGTTTTTT	CASMRDEKLFF
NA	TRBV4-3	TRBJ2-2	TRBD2	TGCGCCAGCAGCTTCCTAGCGGGGGTAACCGGGGAGCTGTTTTTT	CASSFLAGVTGELFF
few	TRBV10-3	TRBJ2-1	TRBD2	TGTGCCATCAGTGAAAGCGGGAGCTCCTACAATGAGCAGTTCTTC	CAISESGSSYNEQFF
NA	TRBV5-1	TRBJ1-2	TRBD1	TGCGCCAGCAGCGACGGACAGGGCGATCGCGGCTACACCTTC	CASSDGQGDRGYTF
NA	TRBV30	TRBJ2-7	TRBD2	TGTGCCTGGAGCCCCGGGACTAGAGGCTACGAGCAGTACTTC	CAWSPGTRGYEQYF
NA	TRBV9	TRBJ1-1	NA	TGTGCCAGCAGCGTAGTGGTAAGCGCTGAAGCTTTCTTT	CASSVVVSAEAFF
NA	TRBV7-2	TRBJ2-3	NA	TGTGCCAGCAGCCGGGACAGGTCGGGGGGTACGCAGTATTTT	CASSRDRSGGTQYF
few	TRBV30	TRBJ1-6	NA	TGTGCCTGGAGTCTGATTAGCTCCTATAATTCACCCCTCCACTTT	CAWSLISSYNSPLHF
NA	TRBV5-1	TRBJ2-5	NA	TGCGCCAGCAGCTTGGCGGGGGCGCAGGAGACCCAGTACTTC	CASSLAGAQETQYF
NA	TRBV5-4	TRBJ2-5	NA	TGTGCCAGCAGCTGGGATCGATCCGAAGAGACCCAGTACTTC	CASSWDRSEETQYF
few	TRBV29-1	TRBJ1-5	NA	TGCAGCGTTGCCCGGGACAAGCATCAGCCCCAGCATTTT	CSVARDKHQPQHF
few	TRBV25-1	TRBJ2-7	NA	TGTGCCAGCAGTGAAGATCCTTCGGGCGAGCAGTACTTC	CASSEDPSGEQYF
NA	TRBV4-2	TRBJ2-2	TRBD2	TGTGCCAGCAGCCAAGACCCTAGCGGGGGGTTTGCCGGGGAGCTGTTTTTT	CASSQDPSGGFAGELFF
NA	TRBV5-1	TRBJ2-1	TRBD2	TGCGCCAGCAGCTTGGCTAGCGGGGGGATTAATGAGCAGTTCTTC	CASSLASGGINEQFF
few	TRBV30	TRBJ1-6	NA	TGTGCCTCAGAGGTAGGGCGAGCACCCCTCCACTTT	CASEVGRAPLHF
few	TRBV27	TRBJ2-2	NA	TGTGCCAGCAGTCCTCGGGGGCCCGGGGAGCTGTTTTTT	CASSPRGPGELFF
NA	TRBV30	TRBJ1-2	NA	TGTGCCTGGAACAGCGGTGGTGCTAACTATGGCTACACCTTC	CAWNSGGANYGYTF
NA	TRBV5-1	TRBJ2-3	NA	TGCGCCAGCAGCCCTCGAGGCCCAGGGGGCACAGATACGCAGTATTTT	CASSPRGPGGTDTQYF
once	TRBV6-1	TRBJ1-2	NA	TGTGCCAGCATTGACACGGGGAGCGCTAACTATGGCTACACCTTC	CASIDTGSANYGYTF
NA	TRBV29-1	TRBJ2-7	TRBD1	TGCAGCGTTGAAGGACAGGGGGCCCTCGAGCAGTACTTC	CSVEGQGALEQYF
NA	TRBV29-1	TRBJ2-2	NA	TGCAGCGTATCGAACACCGGGGAGCTGTTTTTT	CSVSNTGELFF
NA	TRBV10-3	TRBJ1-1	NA	TGTGCCATCCGGTGGGGGAACACTGAAGCTTTCTTT	CAIRWGNTEAFF
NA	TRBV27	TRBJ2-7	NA	TGTGCCAGCAGTTTCTGGGGAGGCTACGAGCAGTACTTC	CASSFWGGYEQYF
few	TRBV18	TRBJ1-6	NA	TGTGCCAGCTCACCAAACCTTGGGAGTAATTCACCCCTCCACTTT	CASSPNLGSNSPLHF
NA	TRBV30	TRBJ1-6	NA	TGTGCCTGGAGTGTAAGTGGACGAAGGAATTCACCCCTCCACTTT	CAWSVSGRRNSPLHF
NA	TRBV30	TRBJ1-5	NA	TGTGCCTGGAGGGAGAGCGGGACCGGCAATCAGCCCCAGCATTTT	CAWRESGTGNQPQHF
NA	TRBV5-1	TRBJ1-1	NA	TGCGCCAGCAGCTTTACAGGGCCGAACACTGAAGCTTTCTTT	CASSFTGPNTEAFF
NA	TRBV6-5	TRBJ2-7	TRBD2	TGTGCCAGCAGTGGACTAGCGGGGTACGAGCAGTACTTC	CASSGLAGYEQYF
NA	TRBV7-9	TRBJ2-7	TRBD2	TGTGCCAGCAGCTTAGTTTTGAGGACTAGCGGATCCTACGAGCAGTACTTC	CASSLVLRTSGSYEQYF
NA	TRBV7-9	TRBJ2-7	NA	TGTGCCTTCTCCGAGGGCGGGAACTACGAGCAGTACTTC	CAFSEGGNYEQYF
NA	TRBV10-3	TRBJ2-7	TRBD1	TGTGCCATCAGTGAAGGGGACAGAGCCTCCTACGAGCAGTACTTC	CAISEGDRASYEQYF
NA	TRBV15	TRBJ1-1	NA	TGTGCCACCAGCAGAGGCAAGGAAGTATCCACTGAAGCTTTCTTT	CATSRGKEVSTEAFF